This T cell receptor (beta chain) was captured by sequencing in a study of T cells after yellow fever vaccination. Note on this clonotype: What it binds is not known.

CDR1 LNHDA and CDR2 SQIVND come from the germline V gene (reference sequence). This CDR3 has 15 residues. V shed 5 bases and J shed 4 bases, with 17 bases lying between them. Template switching with 5'RACE generated the TCR cDNA and added a universal primer site and UMIs. TCRdb reprocessed the 5' RACE reads via MiXCR and lists one record per CDR3 protein. The table lists 300,000 or so distinct CDR3 sequences, 10% to 15% of them singletons. Findings and limits, study-wide: The study noted that FACS-sorted repertoires could contain abundant clonotypes contaminating from the bulk population. At 95% to 98% for CD4 and approximately 88% for CD8, most primary-vaccination clones showed up again after the booster.

The rearrangement uses TRBV19 and TRBJ1-1; weak D call: TRBD1 (5 bases). Sequencing was performed on CD4+ T cells sorted from PBMCs, taken 45 days after the yellow fever booster vaccination. The TCR was taken from a young man who received the YFV17D yellow fever vaccine. CDR3 in amino acids: CASSGRGPGPTEAFF. The CDR3 nucleotides are TGTGCCAGTAGTGGACGTGGGCCAGGGCCCACTGAAGCTTTCTTT.